This T cell receptor (beta chain) comes out of a study of T cell repertoires in cytomegalovirus infection. Points from the study as a whole: Public TCR beta family frequency separated CMV-and-HLA carriers, including in an independent cohort.

There are a few counts of this clonotype. The antigen is unknown. Each CDR3 protein gets one entry after TCRdb re-called the reads with MiXCR. The table has approximately 910,000 distinct CDR3 sequences, roughly a third seen once; the top ten hold 13%. Germline V gives CDR1 SGHVS, CDR2 FQNEAQ. V was clipped by 4 bases and J by 0 bases, with 11 bases between them. This CDR3 has 15 residues. This sequence joins TRBV7-8 and TRBJ2-3, with D tentatively TRBD1 or TRBD2 (5 bases each). This TCR derives from a human donor in good health (CMV status not recorded). Some clones in this sample may be carry-over from other donors' samples. This sample comprised cultured CD8+ T cells from PBMCs, obtained from culture after CMV antigen stimulation. CDR3 amino acids: CASSSPRGSTDTQYF. The CDR3 DNA sequence: TGTGCCAGCAGCTCTCCCCGGGGCAGCACAGATACGCAGTATTTT.